This TCR beta chain emerged from a study of T cell changes during pregnancy in multiple sclerosis. The CDR3 totals 15 residues. The J segment lost 6 bases and the V segment lost 7 bases, leaving 12 bases of the junction unmatched. The germline gives CDR1 SGHTA, CDR2 FQGNSA. Sequencing used immunoSEQ multiplex PCR; TCRdb keeps in-frame clones, though not all of them. The sample consists of around 30,000 clones, nearly 90% of them appearing once. The sequence came from a female donor in good health, enrolled as a control in a pregnancy study. The specimen was CD4+ T cells from peripheral blood mononuclear cells, collected in the third trimester of pregnancy. This chain links TRBV7-2 with TRBJ2-1; 7 bases are shared with TRBD2. In DNA form, the CDR3 reads TGTGCCAGCACCACCCTGGGGGGGTCGGGCAATGAGCAGTTCTTC. Protein: CASTTLGGSGNEQFF.